This T cell receptor beta chain was sequenced for a study of CD8+ T cells in alopecia areata. Across the whole study: At a dose of 5 to 10 mg twice daily, oral tofacitinib was given to treated patients.

RNA, once extracted, was reverse transcribed into cDNA for use as the sequencing template. The protocol was immunoSEQ multiplex PCR, while the TCRdb copy is restricted to in-frame clones and leaves out a portion. The table has roughly 97,000 clones, 41% seen once. CDR3 length: 16 residues. Germline CDR1 is SGHTA and CDR2 is FQGTGA. V gave up 0 bases and J gave up 7 bases; unmatched junction bases: 6. The sample comprised CD4+ T cells sorted from blood. The gene calls are TRBV7-3 and TRBJ1-6; TRBD1 matches 7 bases. The sequence was collected from a human donor with alopecia areata. The CDR3 DNA reads TGTGCCAGCAGCTTAACGGGGGACAGTCGGAATTCACCCCTCCACTTT. Protein: CASSLTGDSRNSPLHF.